The 31 T cell receptor beta chains below all came from one sample that was sequenced in a study of CD8 T cells in Susac syndrome (dated by TCRdb to about 2019). The library was prepared using the immunoSEQ multiplex PCR assay. RNA was extracted using the RNeasy kit, and about 0.5 to 1 ug of the RNA was reverse transcribed with random hexamers. Using fastp trimming at Q25 and MiXCR clonotype assembly, TCRdb reanalyzed the public sequencing data and kept in-frame beta chains. Rows with a matching CDR3 protein are joined into one entry that keeps the most common DNA and genes. The sample table holds 210,000 or so distinct CDR3 sequences, of which over 90% were seen once. About 0.14% of the sample goes to the ten largest clones. The specimen sequenced was CD4+ T cells from PBMCs. These receptors originate from a human donor with Susac syndrome.

This clonotype was detected once. The J gene is TRBJ1-1, the V gene TRBV27, with 9 bases identical to TRBD1. Germline V CDR1 and CDR2: MNHEY, SMNVEV (reference sequence). CDR3 length: 16 residues. V dropped 6 bases and J dropped 5; count of bases not matched to a gene: 13. The CDR3 DNA is TGTGCCAGCAGCCCCTTTATCGACAGGGGGAAAACTGAAGCTTTCTTT. Translating gives CASSPFIDRGKTEAFF.

This chain connects TRBV7-2 to TRBJ2-1; D is possibly TRBD1 (6 bases). The CDR3 covers 14 residues. V lost 5 bases and J 7 bases, leaving 15 bases between the germline ends. Germline assignment: CDR1 SGHTA and CDR2 FQGNSA. This CDR3 reads CASSPQTGRNEQFF. The CDR3 DNA reads TGTGCCAGCAGCCCCCAAACAGGGCGAAATGAGCAGTTCTTC.

The CDR3 region is CASSFLTGTDYGYTF. For the CDR3, the DNA is TGTGCCAGCAGCTTCTTAACCGGGACAGACTATGGCTACACCTTC. V usage is TRBV7-3 and J usage is TRBJ1-2, with 7 bases aligning to TRBD1. Germline V gene data show CDR1 as SGHTA and CDR2 as FQGTGA. The V segment lost 3 bases and the J segment 3 bases; nucleotides outside the gene matches: 7. The CDR3 is made up of 15 amino acids. Based on the CDR3 plus reference TRBV7-3 and TRBJ1-2, the full variable domain is GAGVSQTPSNKVTEKGKYVELRCDPISGHTALYWYRQSLGQGPEFLIYFQGTGAADDSGLPNDRFFAVRPEGSVSTLKIQRTERGDSAVYLCASSFLTGTDYGYTFGSGTRLTVV.

The chain carries TRBV5-1 and TRBJ2-7; 7 nucleotides line up with TRBD1. The V gene's germline CDR1 is SGHRS and CDR2 YFSETQ. The V and J ends lost 4 bases and 2 bases, in that order; junction bases with no gene match: 6. The CDR3 runs to 14 residues. The DNA for the CDR3 is TGCGCCAGCAGCCAACAACAGGGGCCCTACGAGCAGTACTTC. The encoded protein is CASSQQQGPYEQYF.

The chain couples TRBV9 to TRBJ2-1; 9 bases match TRBD2. The CDR3 length is 15 residues. The junction had 2 bases not matched to a gene; V was cut back by 3 bases and J by 1 base. CDR1 and CDR2 (germline): SGDLS, YYNGEE. The CDR3 bases are TGTGCCAGCAGCGGTAGCGGGAGTTCCTACAATGAGCAGTTCTTC. This gives the protein CASSGSGSSYNEQFF.

In its sample, this clonotype was seen once. The chain uses TRBV4-2 and TRBJ2-3, with 7 bases fitting TRBD1. The germline V gene has CDR1 LGHNA and CDR2 YNFKEQ. The CDR3 contains 17 residues. Trimming took 1 base from V and 4 from J; bases not matched to a gene: 11. CDR3 protein: CASSQVQGQGEADTQYF. The CDR3 DNA follows: TGTGCCAGCAGCCAAGTCCAGGGGCAGGGGGAAGCAGATACGCAGTATTTT.

This clonotype was found once. The chain couples TRBV14 to TRBJ2-2; D possibly corresponds to TRBD2 (6 bases). CDR1 and CDR2 from the germline V gene are SGHDN and FVKESK. With 1 base removed from V and 9 bases from J, the gap between germline ends came to 12 bases. The length of the CDR3 is 14 residues. As DNA, the CDR3 is TGTGCCAGCAGCCAAGCGGGGGTGGCGCGGGAGCTGTTTTTT. It yields the protein CASSQAGVARELFF.

The rearrangement joins TRBV20-1 to TRBJ2-7; 11 bases are shared with TRBD1. Germline-derived CDR1 and CDR2 are DFQATT and SNEGSKA (reference sequence). The V and J ends lost 1 base and 7 bases, in that order; junction bases with no gene match: 9. This CDR3 region has 15 residues. The CDR3 region is CSARARTGGLEEQYF. CDR3 nucleotide sequence: TGCAGTGCTAGAGCCCGGACAGGGGGCTTGGAAGAGCAGTACTTC.

The CDR3 nucleotides read TGTGCCAGCAGCCCGGGACTAGCGGGGGGCCCGAGCTCCTACGAGCAGTACTTC. Protein: CASSPGLAGGPSSYEQYF. The genes are TRBV7-2 and TRBJ2-7; the match to TRBD2 covers 15 bases. Germline CDR1 and CDR2: SGHTA and FQGNSA. This CDR3 is built from 18 residues. V trimming: 5 bases; J trimming: 0 bases; junction bases outside the gene matches: 8. Drawing the rest from reference TRBV7-2 and TRBJ2-7, the complete variable domain is GAGVSQSPSNKVTEKGKDVELRCDPISGHTALYWYRQSLGQGLEFLIYFQGNSAPDKSGLPSDRFSAERTGGSVSTLTIQRTQQEDSAVYLCASSPGLAGGPSSYEQYFGPGTRLTVT.

The chain links TRBV7-9 to TRBJ1-2, with no clear D. Per germline, CDR1 SEHNR and CDR2 FQNEAQ (reference sequence). The CDR3 sequence is 12 residues long. V lost 5 bases and J 1 base, leaving 5 bases between the germline ends. The CDR3 loop is CASSRGNYGYTF. CDR3 bases: TGTGCCAGCAGCCGGGGTAACTATGGCTACACCTTC.

This clonotype appeared a single time. V gene TRBV30 combines with J gene TRBJ2-7; TRBD1 matches 9 bases. CDR1 GTSNPN and CDR2 SVGIG come from the germline V gene (reference sequence). The length of the CDR3 is 15 residues. Trimming took 0 bases from V and 2 from J; bases not matched to a gene: 5. This CDR3 reads CAWSVPGTGTYEQYF. The CDR3 DNA reads TGTGCCTGGAGTGTTCCCGGGACAGGGACCTACGAGCAGTACTTC.

The V call is TRBV6-2 or TRBV6-3, the J call TRBJ2-5, with D possibly matching TRBD2 (6 bases). V was cut by 7 bases and J by 0 bases, with 15 bases left in between. Germline V gives CDR1 MNHEY, CDR2 SVGEGT. The CDR3 length is 15 residues. CDR3 sequence (DNA): TGTGCCAGCACCTCCCCACGGGAGAACCAAGAGACCCAGTACTTC. Its translation is CASTSPRENQETQYF.

The genes are TRBV10-3 and TRBJ2-5; tentative D call: TRBD2 (6 bases). This CDR3 is built from 15 residues. Trimming cost V 0 bases and J 5 bases, with 13 bases left between them. Germline-derived CDR1 and CDR2 are ENHRY and SYGVKD. The CDR3, as DNA: TGTGCCATCAGTGAGTCTCAGCATGGAGGGGAGACCCAGTACTTC. The encoded protein is CAISESQHGGETQYF.

The V and J genes are TRBV12-3 or TRBV12-4 and TRBJ1-6, with 7 nucleotides matching TRBD1. V trimming: 7 bases; J trimming: 13 bases; junction bases outside the gene matches: 10. This CDR3 region has 13 residues. The CDR3 DNA follows: TGTGCCAGCAAAAGACAGGGCTCAGGGCCCCTCCACTTT. This sequence encodes CASKRQGSGPLHF.

The chain carries TRBV12-3 or TRBV12-4 and TRBJ1-2; 9 bases are a match to TRBD1. CDR3 size: 14 residues. Trimming took 4 bases from V and 7 from J; bases not matched to a gene: 7. The CDR3 DNA follows: TGTGCCAGCAGTTCGGATGGACAGGGGACTGGCTACACCTTC. Translation gives CASSSDGQGTGYTF.

This chain connects TRBV6-2 or TRBV6-3 to TRBJ2-3; tentatively, D is TRBD1 (6 bases). From germline, CDR1 is MNHEY and CDR2 SVGEGT. This CDR3 is built from 14 residues. With 5 bases removed from V and 4 bases from J, the gap between germline ends came to 13 bases. DNA for the CDR3: TGTGCCAGCAGTGACAGGTATCCTTCAGATACGCAGTATTTT. Its translation is CASSDRYPSDTQYF.

This chain links TRBV5-6 with TRBJ1-6; the D is unclear. This CDR3 comprises 17 residues. Germline CDR1 and CDR2: SGHDT and YYEEEE. V was shortened by 2 bases and J by 0 bases, with 12 bases between the two germline ends. This chain's CDR3 is CASSFRRISSYNSPLHF. CDR3 DNA: TGTGCCAGCAGCTTCAGGAGGATTAGCTCCTATAATTCACCCCTCCACTTT.

The chain uses TRBV7-8 and TRBJ1-1; D call uncertain. The V end was cut by 0 bases, the J end by 6 bases, with 17 bases between. Germline V lookup: CDR1 SGHVS, CDR2 FQNEAQ. The CDR3 spans 16 residues. The CDR3 here is CASSLALETSGAEAFF. CDR3 nucleotide sequence: TGTGCCAGCAGCTTAGCGCTCGAGACCTCGGGAGCTGAAGCTTTCTTT.

As DNA, the CDR3 is TGTGCCAGCAGCTTACGTGTGGGGGCCCAGCCCCAGCATTTT. Amino acids: CASSLRVGAQPQHF. The chain links TRBV7-2 to TRBJ1-5; D is possibly TRBD1 (6 bases). V was pared by 2 bases and J by 7 bases, with 12 bases between. The CDR3 extends over 14 amino acids. Germline values: CDR1 SGHTA, CDR2 FQGNSA.

The chain combines TRBV15 with TRBJ2-1; D is unclear. This CDR3 is 11 amino acids long. V lost 5 bases to trimming and J lost 2 bases, with 1 base between them. CDR1 is LNHNV, CDR2 YYDKDF, per germline (reference sequence). CDR3 DNA sequence: TGTGCCACCAGCGCCTACAATGAGCAGTTCTTC. Its protein is CATSAYNEQFF.

The J gene is TRBJ1-5, the V gene TRBV30; TRBD1 is a possible D gene (5 bases). This CDR3 region has 14 residues. Trimming cost V 1 base and J 5 bases, with 12 bases left between them. CDR1 GTSNPN and CDR2 SVGIG come from the germline V gene (reference sequence). Here the CDR3 DNA reads TGTGCCTGGAGTGCAGGGAATAGTTATCAGCCCCAGCATTTT. Its protein product is CAWSAGNSYQPQHF.

This clonotype has only one observation. The chain combines TRBV4-2 with TRBJ2-7, with 9 bases aligning to TRBD1. Germline V gene lookup returns CDR1 LGHNA and CDR2 YNFKEQ. The CDR3 is made up of 15 amino acids. The trim removed 1 base at V and 6 bases at J, leaving 7 bases unmatched. The CDR3: CASSQVGQGRVEQYF. The CDR3, as DNA: TGTGCCAGCAGCCAAGTGGGACAGGGAAGAGTCGAGCAGTACTTC.

The V call is TRBV7-6, the J call TRBJ2-5, with no clear D. Germline-derived CDR1 and CDR2 are SGHVS and FNYEAQ. The V and J ends lost 1 base and 10 bases respectively, with 13 bases between them. The CDR3 extends over 13 amino acids. This CDR3 reads CASSLEYSYVQYF. The CDR3 coding sequence is TGTGCCAGCAGCTTAGAATATTCGTATGTCCAGTACTTC.

The V call is TRBV5-4, the J call TRBJ2-5; TRBD2 might be the D (7 bases). Trimming cost V 7 bases and J 3 bases, with 16 bases left between them. Germline V gene data show CDR1 as SGHNT and CDR2 as YYREEE (reference sequence). This CDR3 has 14 amino acids. CDR3 DNA sequence: TGTGCCAGCGCTTTAGGGGGGGCTAAAGAGACCCAGTACTTC. It specifies CASALGGAKETQYF.

This chain uses TRBV29-1 with TRBJ2-3; TRBD2 matches at 7 bases. Germline V gene lookup returns CDR1 SQVTM and CDR2 ANQGSEA. The V and J ends lost 5 bases and 2 bases, in that order; junction bases with no gene match: 4. CDR3 length: 13 residues. CDR3 loop: CSVLRGTTDTQYF. CDR3 DNA sequence: TGCAGCGTTCTGCGGGGGACCACAGATACGCAGTATTTT.

The V gene is TRBV4-2, the J gene TRBJ2-1, with 9 nucleotides matching TRBD1. The germline CDR1 and CDR2 sequences are LGHNA and YNFKEQ. V was pared by 5 bases and J by 3 bases, with 8 bases of the junction left unmatched. This CDR3 is built from 16 residues. CDR3 sequence: CASSVGTGSFYNEQFF. The CDR3 DNA reads as TGTGCCAGCAGCGTCGGGACAGGGAGTTTCTACAATGAGCAGTTCTTC.

The rearrangement uses TRBV6-6 and TRBJ1-5, with 9 bases fitting TRBD1. From germline, CDR1 is MNHNY and CDR2 SVGAGI (reference sequence). The length of the CDR3 is 16 residues. Unmatched junction bases numbered 12, after V lost 7 bases and J lost 5 bases. The CDR3 nucleotides read TGTGCCAGCAACGGTGTGTGGGGACAGGGAGATCAGCCCCAGCATTTT. Translating it yields CASNGVWGQGDQPQHF.

The rearrangement links TRBV11-3 to TRBJ2-1, with D unclear. The V gene's germline CDR1 is SGHNT and CDR2 YENEEA. CDR3 length: 14 amino acids. V lost 3 bases and J lost 0, with 6 bases in between. The CDR3 is CASSFRASYNEQFF. The CDR3 nucleotides are TGTGCCAGCAGCTTTAGGGCCTCCTACAATGAGCAGTTCTTC.

This clonotype was counted only a few times. The gene calls are TRBV6-5 and TRBJ2-5, with a possible D match to TRBD2 (5 bases). V lost 7 bases and J 5 bases, leaving 11 bases between the germline ends. Per the germline V gene, CDR1 is MNHEY and CDR2 is SVGAGI. This CDR3 has 12 amino acids. In nucleotides, the CDR3 is TGTGCCAGCATTAGCGCGAGCGAGACCCAGTACTTC. This codes for CASISASETQYF.

The chain links TRBV6-2 or TRBV6-3 to TRBJ1-5, with unresolved D. Trimming took off 2 bases at V and 0 bases at J, with 17 bases between the two ends. Germline lookup yields CDR1 MNHEY and CDR2 SVGEGT. The CDR3 spans 18 residues. CDR3 protein: CASSYKLGNTDSNQPQHF. The CDR3 coding sequence is TGTGCCAGCAGTTACAAACTGGGGAACACTGATAGCAATCAGCCCCAGCATTTT.

The chain has TRBV20-1 and TRBJ2-7; D unresolved. The CDR3 has 11 residues. V was trimmed by 3 bases and J by 5 bases, leaving 8 bases between them. CDR1 DFQATT and CDR2 SNEGSKA come from the germline V gene (reference sequence). The CDR3 DNA is TGCAGTGCTAGCTCTAGAGACGAGCAGTACTTC. Its protein product is CSASSRDEQYF.